This T cell receptor beta chain came from a study of shared clonotypes between healthy human individuals. Study-wide findings and caveats: Although depth was large, rarefaction showed that sequencing of the sorted subsets was incomplete. Shared clonotypes: approximately 4.5% naive CD4, 3% to 3.5% naive CD8, 2.3% memory CD4, roughly 0.4% memory CD8. Memory subsets generally showed smaller estimated richness than naive subsets did.

Division of CD4+ cells produced a CD45RA+ naive subset and a CD45RA-negative memory subset. A word on this clone: The antigen is not known.

Assay used: immunoSEQ multiplex PCR; TCRdb lists only in-frame clones, some missing. The table lists a few million clones, approximately 94% of them singletons. Trimming cost V 4 bases and J 4 bases, with 11 bases left between them. The CDR3 covers 15 residues. The germline V gene has CDR1 SGHAT and CDR2 FQDESV (reference sequence). The chain recombines TRBV11-1 with TRBJ1-6; D may be TRBD1 (6 bases). Material: naive CD4+ T cells sorted from blood. Regarding subset: CD45RA+ positively selected. This receptor was identified in a young man in good health. CDR3 region: CASSSTGLYNSPLHF. The DNA of the CDR3 is TGTGCCAGCAGCTCTACAGGGCTTTATAATTCACCCCTCCACTTT.